One sample yielded the 15 T cell receptor beta chains listed below, sequenced in a study of STAT5B mutations in CD4+ large granular lymphocyte leukemia (dated by TCRdb to between 2022 and 2023). Library creation used the immunoSEQ multiplex PCR assay. As stored in TCRdb, this immuneACCESS dataset retains in-frame rearrangements with V and J assigned. A fraction of the clones does not appear; measured against another copy, unresolved V genes explain less than half of the discrepancy, and the remainder lacks a known reason. The sample data list 40,000 to 55,000 clones, and around 86% of these were observed just once. The top ten constitute about 3% of the sample. The source material was CD4+ T cells from blood buffy coats. The receptors originated from a human donor in good health.

In its sample, this clone was seen once. The V gene is TRBV5-1, the J gene TRBJ2-3, with 10 bases identical to TRBD2. The CDR3 is 22 residues long. J gave up 0 bases and V 2 bases, and 21 bases lay outside the gene matches. Per germline, CDR1 SGHRS and CDR2 YFSETQ. The CDR3 loop reads CASSFNQRRLAGPLPSTDTQYF. CDR3 coding DNA: TGCGCCAGCAGCTTTAATCAACGAAGACTAGCGGGTCCGCTCCCTAGCACAGATACGCAGTATTTT.

This clone was observed once. The CDR3 bases are TGTGCCAGCAGTGAAGGACGGGGGCCGGTTCAAGAGACCCAGTACTTC. Its protein product is CASSEGRGPVQETQYF. J is TRBJ2-5 and V is TRBV2, with D perhaps matching TRBD1 or TRBD2 (6 bases each). Looked up from germline, CDR1 is SNHLY and CDR2 is FYNNEI. Trimming removed 1 base from V and 2 bases from J, with 14 bases in between. The length of the CDR3 is 16 residues.

The chain carries TRBV4-2 and TRBJ2-2; 11 positions match TRBD1. Per the germline V gene, CDR1 is LGHNA and CDR2 is YNFKEQ. The trim removed 5 bases at V and 6 bases at J, leaving 14 bases unmatched. The CDR3 has 18 residues. CDR3 residues: CASSKVGKDRGLSGELFF. Written as DNA, the CDR3 is TGTGCCAGCAGCAAAGTGGGGAAGGACAGGGGGCTTTCCGGGGAGCTGTTTTTT.

The table lists this clone with a count of one. This chain uses TRBV18 with TRBJ2-1; 8 bases are a match to TRBD2. The junction had 9 bases not matched to a gene; V was cut back by 5 bases and J by 6 bases. The germline CDR1 and CDR2 sequences are KGHSH and LQKENI. The CDR3 runs 15 residues. The CDR3 bases are TGTGCCAGCTCATCAGGGACTAGTAAGGTCAATGAGCAGTTCTTC. Protein: CASSSGTSKVNEQFF. Variable domain in full (rest from reference TRBV18 and TRBJ2-1): NAGVMQNPRHLVRRRGQEARLRCSPMKGHSHVYWYRQLPEEGLKFMVYLQKENIIDESGMPKERFSAEFPKEGPSILRIQQVVRGDSAAYFCASSSGTSKVNEQFFGPGTRLTVL.

This chain links TRBV27 with TRBJ2-1; 14 nucleotides align to TRBD2. There are 15 residues in the CDR3. Germline V gene sequence: CDR1 MNHEY, CDR2 SMNVEV (reference sequence). V shed 6 bases and J 8 bases; nucleotides not matched to a gene: 6. The CDR3: CASRGTSGSFYEQFF. As DNA, the CDR3 is TGTGCCAGCAGGGGGACTAGCGGGAGCTTCTATGAGCAGTTCTTC.

The rearrangement joins TRBV11-3 to TRBJ1-1, with D possibly TRBD1 on 5 matching bases. CDR3 length equals 14 residues. Germline CDR1 is SGHNT and CDR2 is YENEEA. V dropped 3 bases and J dropped 1 base, with 9 bases sitting between them. The CDR3 DNA sequence: TGTGCCAGCAGCTTTGGGGACGGGAACACTGAAGCTTTCTTT. Its translation is CASSFGDGNTEAFF.

The chain joins TRBV6-1 to TRBJ1-5; D is possibly TRBD1 (6 bases). The CDR3 has 14 residues. Trimming stripped 4 bases from V and 5 bases from J, with 12 bases between. Germline V gives CDR1 MNHNS, CDR2 SASEGT. CDR3 nucleotides: TGTGCCAGCAGTGTAGAAGGGGGATATCAGCCCCAGCATTTT. Its translation: CASSVEGGYQPQHF.

The V and J genes are TRBV19 and TRBJ2-1; 11 bases line up with TRBD2. Germline V gene sequence: CDR1 LNHDA, CDR2 SQIVND (reference sequence). V shed 6 bases and J 5 bases; nucleotides not matched to a gene: 6. The CDR3 extends over 15 amino acids. CDR3 amino acids: CASRTLAGVNNEQFF. DNA of the CDR3: TGTGCCAGTAGGACACTAGCGGGAGTAAACAATGAGCAGTTCTTC.

The chain uses TRBV5-1 and TRBJ1-1; TRBD1 aligns across 9 bases. With 5 bases clipped from V and 0 bases from J, the junction kept 5 bases outside the gene matches. The CDR3 length is 15 residues. Per germline, CDR1 SGHRS and CDR2 YFSETQ. The CDR3 nucleotides are TGCGCCAGCAGACCTGGGACAGGGATGAACACTGAAGCTTTCTTT. Its protein product is CASRPGTGMNTEAFF.

V and J are TRBV7-2 and TRBJ2-7; the match to TRBD1 covers 8 bases. CDR1 is SGHTA and CDR2 is FQGNSA in the germline V gene. The ends lost 4 bases at V and 9 bases at J; junction bases unmatched: 11. CDR3 length: 14 residues. Here the CDR3 DNA reads TGTGCCAGCAGCTCCGGACAGGGTCAAGAGGCGCAGTACTTC. This translates into CASSSGQGQEAQYF.

The rearrangement links TRBV19 to TRBJ1-5, with TRBD1 matching over 7 bases. The CDR3 length is 14 residues. V gave up 5 bases and J gave up 4 bases; unmatched junction bases: 5. Germline V CDR1 and CDR2: LNHDA, SQIVND (reference sequence). In nucleotides, the CDR3 is TGTGCCAGTAGTCCGGGACAGATTAATCAGCCCCAGCATTTT. Translated: CASSPGQINQPQHF.

The chain recombines TRBV7-9 with TRBJ1-2, with D hard to call. CDR1 is SEHNR, CDR2 FQNEAQ, per germline (reference sequence). The CDR3 totals 12 residues. The germline V and J ends were trimmed by 1 base and 8 bases, with 8 bases remaining between them. CDR3 loop: CASSLEQRGYTF. Here the CDR3 DNA reads TGTGCCAGCAGCTTAGAACAGCGCGGCTACACCTTC.

This clone appeared a single time. V gene TRBV7-2 combines with J gene TRBJ2-1; 7 nucleotides agree with TRBD2. The junction had 3 bases not matched to a gene; V was cut back by 1 base and J by 6 bases. CDR3 length: 14 residues. Looked up from germline, CDR1 is SGHTA and CDR2 is FQGNSA. CDR3 DNA: TGTGCCAGCAGCTTAGGGGGACTAACCAATGAGCAGTTCTTC. Encoded protein: CASSLGGLTNEQFF.

The J gene is TRBJ1-5, the V gene TRBV28; D call uncertain. V was pared by 5 bases and J by 6 bases, with 14 bases between. The CDR3 runs 14 residues. The germline gives CDR1 MDHEN, CDR2 SYDVKM. CDR3 coding DNA: TGTGCCAGCAGTAGAGGCGGGCAGTTTCAGCCCCAGCATTTT. This codes for CASSRGGQFQPQHF. Variable domain in full (rest from reference TRBV28 and TRBJ1-5): DVKVTQSSRYLVKRTGEKVFLECVQDMDHENMFWYRQDPGLGLRLIYFSYDVKMKEKGDIPEGYSVSREKKERFSLILESASTNQTSMYLCASSRGGQFQPQHFGDGTRLSIL.

The V gene is TRBV18, the J gene TRBJ1-1; 7 nucleotides match TRBD1. V was clipped by 1 base and J by 1 base; unmatched bases: 3. The germline V gene encodes CDR1 KGHSH and CDR2 LQKENI. The CDR3 extends over 15 amino acids. The CDR3 loop is CASSPRGQSNTEAFF. CDR3 nucleotides: TGTGCCAGCTCACCACGGGGACAGTCGAACACTGAAGCTTTCTTT.